This TCR beta chain is from a study of blood T cell repertoires in COVID-19. Across the study: Both acute and convalescent COVID-19 samples were obtained from the United States, Italy and Spain. T cells, B-cell-depleted T cells, or PBMCs provided the cDNA or gDNA that served as material.

In the authors' workflow: The assay estimated nucleated cells by amplifying reference gene primers. Sequenced by immunoSEQ multiplex PCR; TCRdb stores in-frame clones only, minus some. From that table come the V and J calls and clone size; the DNA was used to work out D and trimming. This repertoire shows 120,000 to 150,000 clones, over 70% found once; its top ten account for about 6%. Germline V lookup: CDR1 MNHEY, CDR2 SVGAGI. V was shortened by 0 bases and J by 5 bases, with 13 bases between the two germline ends. The CDR3 totals 15 residues. This clone was observed once. The chain links TRBV6-5 to TRBJ1-1; D might be TRBD1 (5 bases). This TCR derives from a man at least 80 years old with acute or convalescent COVID-19. The source material was peripheral blood. The DNA of the CDR3 is TGTGCCAGCAGTTACTCCGCCAGGGTGACAACTGAAGCTTTCTTT. As protein: CASSYSARVTTEAFF.